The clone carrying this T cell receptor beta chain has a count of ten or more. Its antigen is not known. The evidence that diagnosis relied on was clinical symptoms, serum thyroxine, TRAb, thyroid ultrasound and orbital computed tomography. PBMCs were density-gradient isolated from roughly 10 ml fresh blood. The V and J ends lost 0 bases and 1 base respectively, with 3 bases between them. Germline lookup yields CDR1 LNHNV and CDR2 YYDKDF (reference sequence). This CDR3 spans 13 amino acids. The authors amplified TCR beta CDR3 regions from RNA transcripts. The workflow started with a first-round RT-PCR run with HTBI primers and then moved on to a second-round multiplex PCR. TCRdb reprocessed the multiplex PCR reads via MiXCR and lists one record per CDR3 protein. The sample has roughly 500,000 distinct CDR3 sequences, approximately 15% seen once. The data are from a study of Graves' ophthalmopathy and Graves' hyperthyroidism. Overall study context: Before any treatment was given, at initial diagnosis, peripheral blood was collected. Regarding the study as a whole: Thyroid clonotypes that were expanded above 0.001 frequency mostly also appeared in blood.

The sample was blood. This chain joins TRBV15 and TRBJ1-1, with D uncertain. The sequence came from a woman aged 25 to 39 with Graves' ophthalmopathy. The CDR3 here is CATSRDRNTEAFF. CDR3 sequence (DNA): TGTGCCACCAGCAGAGATAGGAACACTGAAGCTTTCTTT.